Listed below are T cell receptor beta chains from one sample, sequenced in a study of T cell changes during pregnancy in multiple sclerosis. Method: immunoSEQ multiplex PCR; TCRdb's copy keeps in-frame clones and lacks some. Of about 75,000 clones listed, about 94% were seen once; the top ten hold less than 0.15%. This specimen was CD4+ T cells from peripheral blood mononuclear cells, taken after pregnancy. These receptors were obtained from a female donor with multiple sclerosis, enrolled in a pregnancy study. CDR3s include the opening cysteine and the closing phenylalanine or tryptophan. D genes are given only for firm matches. Clone size, where shown, is once, few, many, or a class for clones that have expanded.

>.|TRBD1|TRBV27|TRBJ2-2
TGTGCCAGCAGTTCGGGGACAGGGGTAACCACCGGGGAGCTGTTTTTT
CASSSGTGVTTGELFF
>.|TRBD1|TRBV4-2|TRBJ2-1
TGTGCCAGCAGCCAAGCCCACGGACAGGGTGGGCTCAATGAGCAGTTCTTC
CASSQAHGQGGLNEQFF
>.|.|TRBV29-1|TRBJ1-1
TGCAGCGTCGACAATACAGGATTTACTGAAGCTTTCTTT
CSVDNTGFTEAFF
>.|.|TRBV11-2|TRBJ1-4
TGTGCCAGCAGCCTAACTTGGGGAGTCCGGAATGAAAAACTGTTTTTT
CASSLTWGVRNEKLFF
>.|TRBD2|TRBV5-8|TRBJ2-7
TGTGCCAGCAGCTTGGCCGCTAGCGGGGGCACCTACGAGCAGTACTTC
CASSLAASGGTYEQYF
>.|TRBD1|TRBV29-1|TRBJ1-3
TGCAGCGCTACGGGACAGGGGGAATCGGACTCTGGAAACACCATATATTTT
CSATGQGESDSGNTIYF
>.|TRBD2|TRBV18|TRBJ2-5
TGTGCCAGCTCACCCCTCGGTGGCGGGAGTTCGGGGGAGACCCAGTACTTC
CASSPLGGGSSGETQYF
>.|.|TRBV19|TRBJ1-1
TGTGCCAGTAGTATAAGACAGTACACTGAAGCTTTCTTT
CASSIRQYTEAFF
>.|.|TRBV2|TRBJ2-5
TGTGCCAGCAGCTTGGACAGCAAAGAGACCCAGTACTTC
CASSLDSKETQYF
>.|TRBD1|TRBV4-2|TRBJ2-1
TGTGCCAGCAGCCCTCCGGGACAGAGTAACAATGAGCAGTTCTTC
CASSPPGQSNNEQFF
>.|TRBD2|TRBV6-6|TRBJ2-1
TGTGCCAGCAGCCTACCGAGCGGGAGTGGGAATGAGCAGTTCTTC
CASSLPSGSGNEQFF
>.|.|TRBV2|TRBJ1-5
TGTGCCAGCAGTGTCGGAGCGGCTAGCAATCAGCCCCAGCATTTT
CASSVGAASNQPQHF
>.|.|TRBV27|TRBJ2-7
TGTGCCAGCAGTCGGCCCACAGGGGGGGTCTCCTACGAGCAGTACTTC
CASSRPTGGVSYEQYF
>.|TRBD2|TRBV28|TRBJ2-1
TGTGCCAGCAGTGATGGACTAGCCCCTCTGGCCTTCTACAATGAGCAGTTCTTC
CASSDGLAPLAFYNEQFF
>.|.|TRBV5-5|TRBJ1-1
TGTGCCAGCAGCTTGTTCGGGGTCACTGAAGCTTTCTTT
CASSLFGVTEAFF
>.|.|TRBV5-1|TRBJ2-2
TGCGCCAGCAGCTTGAAGGTTGAGGCCGGGGAGCTGTTTTTT
CASSLKVEAGELFF
>once|.|TRBV7-9|TRBJ2-3
TGTGCCAGCAGCTTATCTGAGTTACAGGGCGCAGATACGCAGTATTTT
CASSLSELQGADTQYF
>.|TRBD2|TRBV28|TRBJ2-3
TGTGCCAGCAGGGCGGGAGGAGGCACAGATACGCAGTATTTT
CASRAGGGTDTQYF
>once|TRBD1|TRBV11-3|TRBJ2-2
TGTGCCAGCAGCTCGGACAGGTTTAGCGGGGAGCTGTTTTTT
CASSSDRFSGELFF
>.|TRBD2|TRBV18|TRBJ2-5
TGTGCCAGCTCTCCGGGACTAGCGGGAGGAGGAGAGACCCAGTACTTC
CASSPGLAGGGETQYF
>.|.|TRBV19|TRBJ2-1
TGTGCCAGTAGTATGGCAGGCTACAATGAGCAGTTCTTC
CASSMAGYNEQFF
>.|TRBD2|TRBV27|TRBJ2-6
TGTGCCAGCAGTTTATGGGCTAGCGGTGGGGCCAACGTCCTGACTTTC
CASSLWASGGANVLTF
>.|TRBD1|TRBV9|TRBJ1-1
TGTGCCAGCAGCTACCTCGACACTAACAGGGGGGCTGAAGCTTTCTTT
CASSYLDTNRGAEAFF